Below, 27 T cell receptor beta chains from the same sample are listed, as sequenced in a study of shared clonotypes between healthy human individuals. Sequencing used immunoSEQ multiplex PCR; TCRdb keeps in-frame clones, though not all of them. The table includes 1.5 million to 2.5 million clones, about 95% detected once. Naive CD8 cells, CD45RO-negative and positively selected for CCR7, excluded terminally differentiated effector memory CD45RA+ cells. Material: naive CD8+ T cells sorted from blood. These receptors were obtained from a man aged 18 to 29 in good health.

The chain couples TRBV2 to TRBJ2-7, with 9 bases fitting TRBD1. There are 17 residues in the CDR3. Germline CDR1 SNHLY, CDR2 FYNNEI. J was trimmed by 2 bases and V by 1 base; bases with no gene match: 9. The CDR3 is CASSEVGTGLSTYEQYF. The CDR3 DNA follows: TGTGCCAGCAGTGAAGTAGGGACAGGGCTTTCTACCTACGAGCAGTACTTC.

The rearrangement uses TRBV7-8 and TRBJ2-7, with D possibly called TRBD1 or TRBD2 (5 bases each). The CDR3 is 14 amino acids. CDR1 SGHVS and CDR2 FQNEAQ come from the germline V gene. Trimming left V 4 bases short and J 0 bases short, with 10 bases between. CDR3 sequence reads: CASSWGGPSYEQYF. The CDR3 bases are TGTGCCAGCAGCTGGGGCGGGCCCTCCTACGAGCAGTACTTC.

This clone appeared once. V gene TRBV4-1 combines with J gene TRBJ1-4, with a possible D match to TRBD1 (6 bases). The germline V gene encodes CDR1 MGHRA and CDR2 YSYEKL. Deletions cut 8 bases from V and 8 bases from J, with 15 bases between. The CDR3 contains 13 residues. The CDR3 DNA is TGCGCCAGCCGGGGGGCAGGGTGGGAAAAACTGTTTTTT. It yields the protein CASRGAGWEKLFF.

This rearrangement joins TRBV4-3 to TRBJ2-5, with a weak D call TRBD1 (5 bases). The CDR3 has 15 amino acids. The V end was cut by 4 bases, the J end by 5 bases, with 17 bases between. The germline V gene has CDR1 LGHNA and CDR2 YSLEER. CDR3 bases: TGCGCCAGCAGCCCAGACAGTTCTTTCGGCGAGACCCAGTACTTC. It specifies CASSPDSSFGETQYF.

As to this clone: This may be a read error, as it is one base from a much larger clone. The CDR3 nucleotides read TGTGCCAGCAGTTACTCGAACAGCGGGGAGCTGTTTTTT. This translates into CASSYSNSGELFF. This sequence joins TRBV6-5 and TRBJ2-2, with D unclear. CDR1 is MNHEY, CDR2 SVGAGI, per germline. CDR3 size: 13 residues.

This chain links TRBV5-4 with TRBJ1-1; TRBD1 might be the D (6 bases). Germline V gives CDR1 SGHNT, CDR2 YYREEE (reference sequence). The CDR3 extends over 14 amino acids. Deletions cut 3 bases from V and 1 base from J, with 10 bases between. In DNA, the CDR3 is TGTGCCAGCAGCTCGGAACAGGGGAACACTGAAGCTTTCTTT. Encoded protein: CASSSEQGNTEAFF.

The chain uses TRBV4-2 and TRBJ2-1; D not resolved. This CDR3 has 14 amino acids. V was shortened by 0 bases and J by 5 bases, with 8 bases between the two germline ends. CDR1 is LGHNA, CDR2 YNFKEQ, per germline. CDR3 sequence (DNA): TGTGCCAGCAGCCAAGACGACCCCGACAATGAGCAGTTCTTC. This translates into CASSQDDPDNEQFF.

Turning to this clone: This sample also contains other DNA sequences that code for the same CDR3. This rearrangement joins TRBV7-9 to TRBJ2-7, with D possibly TRBD1 on 5 matching bases. Trimming removed 5 bases at V and 2 bases at J, with 13 bases between. CDR1 is SEHNR and CDR2 is FQNEAQ in the germline V gene (reference sequence). The length of the CDR3 is 14 residues. The CDR3 here is CASSPLAGPYEQYF. CDR3 DNA: TGTGCCAGCAGCCCTCTCGCAGGGCCCTACGAGCAGTACTTC. Looking up the rest from reference TRBV7-9 and TRBJ2-7 gives the full variable domain: DTGVSQNPRHKITKRGQNVTFRCDPISEHNRLYWYRQTLGQGPEFLTYFQNEAQLEKSRLLSDRFSAERPKGSFSTLEIQRTEQGDSAMYLCASSPLAGPYEQYFGPGTRLTVT.

The genes are TRBV27 and TRBJ2-2, with TRBD1 matching over 7 bases. The CDR3 is 15 residues long. Trimming removed 4 bases from V and 1 base from J; junction bases left unmatched: 3. The germline gives CDR1 MNHEY, CDR2 SMNVEV (reference sequence). This CDR3 reads CASSWDSENTGELFF. In DNA form, the CDR3 reads TGTGCCAGCAGTTGGGACAGTGAGAACACCGGGGAGCTGTTTTTT.

This chain connects TRBV15 to TRBJ2-6; tentative D call: TRBD1 (6 bases). Germline CDR1 and CDR2: LNHNV and YYDKDF (reference sequence). Trimming took 0 bases from V and 3 from J, leaving 9 bases between them. The CDR3 loop spans 16 amino acids. The CDR3 coding sequence is TGTGCCACCAGCAGAGACAGGGGTAGTGGGGCCAACGTCCTGACTTTC. Translated, it gives CATSRDRGSGANVLTF.

The V gene is TRBV14, the J gene TRBJ2-1; TRBD2 is a possible D gene (6 bases). V was trimmed by 1 base and J by 5 bases, leaving 9 bases between them. Germline CDR1 SGHDN, CDR2 FVKESK. This CDR3 comprises 14 residues. The CDR3 here is CASSQGGEDNEQFF. Written as DNA, the CDR3 is TGTGCCAGCAGCCAAGGGGGGGAGGACAATGAGCAGTTCTTC. The variable domain in full, with the rest retrieved from reference TRBV14 and TRBJ2-1, is EAGVTQFPSHSVIEKGQTVTLRCDPISGHDNLYWYRRVMGKEIKFLLHFVKESKQDESGMPNNRFLAERTGGTYSTLKVQPAELEDSGVYFCASSQGGEDNEQFFGPGTRLTVL.

On this clone: This sample also contains other DNA sequences that code for the same CDR3. The chain uses TRBV29-1 and TRBJ1-2; no reliable D call. The germline V gene has CDR1 SQVTM and CDR2 ANQGSEA. V dropped 3 bases and J dropped 6 bases, with 5 bases sitting between them. The CDR3 extends over 10 amino acids. The CDR3 is CSVESNGYTF. The CDR3 coding sequence is TGCAGCGTTGAGTCAAATGGCTACACCTTC.

This clone came up once. The chain combines TRBV7-2 with TRBJ2-1; D is unresolved. Germline V gene sequence: CDR1 SGHTA, CDR2 FQGNSA. The ends were cut back, 1 base at V and 10 bases at J, with 11 bases in the middle. There are 13 residues in the CDR3. The CDR3 DNA is TGTGCCAGCAGCTTAGTTCTTCTCGACGAGCAGTTCTTC. This codes for CASSLVLLDEQFF.

V is TRBV15 and J is TRBJ1-2, with 10 bases lining up with TRBD1. CDR1 is LNHNV and CDR2 is YYDKDF in the germline V gene (reference sequence). The CDR3 contains 15 residues. V was clipped by 1 base and J by 7 bases; unmatched bases: 6. The chain's CDR3 is CATSRVRTGGGGYTF. In DNA form, the CDR3 reads TGTGCCACCAGCAGAGTTCGGACAGGGGGAGGTGGCTACACCTTC. The full variable domain, with the rest looked up from reference TRBV15 and TRBJ1-2, is DAMVIQNPRYQVTQFGKPVTLSCSQTLNHNVMYWYQQKSSQAPKLLFHYYDKDFNNEADTPDNFQSRRPNTSFCFLDIRSPGLGDTAMYLCATSRVRTGGGGYTFGSGTRLTVV.

The chain uses TRBV27 and TRBJ1-1; TRBD1 is a possible D gene (5 bases). Germline-derived CDR1 and CDR2 are MNHEY and SMNVEV (reference sequence). The CDR3 is made up of 13 amino acids. Trimming removed 5 bases from V and 3 bases from J, with 10 bases in between. The CDR3 DNA follows: TGTGCCAGCAGTACCGGGACCTACACTGAAGCTTTCTTT. Translation gives CASSTGTYTEAFF.

The rearrangement uses TRBV10-2 and TRBJ2-7; D is unclear. The CDR3 loop spans 13 amino acids. Trimming took off 4 bases at V and 3 bases at J, with 10 bases between the two ends. CDR1 and CDR2 from the germline V gene are WSHSY and SAAADI. The DNA of the CDR3 is TGCGCCAGCAGTGCGAGCAGTGACTACGAGCAGTACTTC. Protein product: CASSASSDYEQYF.

In the case of this clone: Distinct nucleotide sequences in the sample also encode this CDR3. The rearrangement uses TRBV5-4 and TRBJ1-2; no definite D call. Germline V gives CDR1 SGHNT, CDR2 YYREEE (reference sequence). Trimming stripped 2 bases from V and 4 bases from J, with 9 bases between. The CDR3 is 13 amino acids. The CDR3 nucleotides are TGTGCCAGCAGCTTAAGAGGGAGCTATGGCTACACCTTC. Translated, it gives CASSLRGSYGYTF.

This clone was seen just once. Other DNA sequences of this sample code for an identical CDR3. The rearrangement links TRBV10-3 to TRBJ1-2, with D hard to call. The CDR3 loop spans 12 amino acids. The germline V and J ends were trimmed by 2 bases and 2 bases, with 3 bases remaining between them. Germline CDR1 ENHRY, CDR2 SYGVKD. CDR3 residues: CAISETNYGYTF. DNA for the CDR3: TGTGCCATCAGTGAGACCAACTATGGCTACACCTTC.

The CDR3 loop reads CASGSPQGPTSYEQYF. DNA of the CDR3: TGTGCTAGTGGGTCCCCCCAGGGGCCTACCTCCTACGAGCAGTACTTC. The chain is built from TRBV12-5 and TRBJ2-7; the D gene is possibly TRBD1 (6 bases). This CDR3 spans 16 amino acids. CDR1 is LGHNT, CDR2 FRNRAP, per germline. V lost 6 bases and J lost 0, with 18 bases in between. The full variable domain, its missing parts supplied by reference TRBV12-5 and TRBJ2-7, is DARVTQTPRHKVTEMGQEVTMRCQPILGHNTVFWYRQTMMQGLELLAYFRNRAPLDDSGMPKDRFSAEMPDATLATLKIQPSEPRDSAVYFCASGSPQGPTSYEQYFGPGTRLTVT.

This chain uses TRBV29-1 with TRBJ2-1; D is unclear. Germline V gene lookup returns CDR1 SQVTM and CDR2 ANQGSEA. This CDR3 has 13 residues. The V and J ends lost 3 bases and 4 bases respectively, with 10 bases between them. The CDR3 nucleotides are TGCAGCGTTGAGAATTGGGGTTACAATGAGCAGTTCTTC. This encodes CSVENWGYNEQFF.

This clone was seen just once. This rearrangement joins TRBV4-1 to TRBJ2-2, with 7 nucleotides matching TRBD1. The germline CDR1 and CDR2 sequences are MGHRA and YSYEKL. J gave up 4 bases and V 7 bases, and 6 bases lay outside the gene matches. This CDR3 is 14 amino acids long. The CDR3 DNA reads as TGCGCCAGCATACAAGGACAGGTCACCGGGGAGCTGTTTTTT. It translates to CASIQGQVTGELFF.

V is TRBV2 and J is TRBJ2-5; 8 bases map to TRBD2. Germline CDR1 and CDR2: SNHLY and FYNNEI. The CDR3 has 13 residues. Trimming cost V 10 bases and J 3 bases; bases outside gene matches: 7. This chain's CDR3 is CATGELAEETQYF. The CDR3 nucleotides read TGTGCCACAGGGGAACTAGCGGAAGAGACCCAGTACTTC.

This sequence joins TRBV6-6 and TRBJ1-4, with TRBD1 identical over 9 bases. V dropped 4 bases and J dropped 8; count of bases not matched to a gene: 2. The CDR3 runs to 13 residues. Germline loops: CDR1 MNHNY, CDR2 SVGAGI (reference sequence). CDR3 bases: TGTGCCAGCAGTTGGACAGGGGTGGAAAAACTGTTTTTT. Translation gives CASSWTGVEKLFF.

This rearrangement joins TRBV2 to TRBJ1-6; no reliable D call. Germline V CDR1 and CDR2: SNHLY, FYNNEI. Trimming took off 3 bases at V and 7 bases at J, with 4 bases between the two ends. The CDR3 consists of 12 residues. In DNA, the CDR3 is TGTGCCAGCAGTGACGAGAATTCACCCCTCCACTTT. Its protein product is CASSDENSPLHF.

The rearrangement links TRBV9 to TRBJ2-1; 9 bases map to TRBD2. V was clipped by 3 bases and J by 9 bases; unmatched bases: 13. Germline CDR1 and CDR2: SGDLS and YYNGEE. The CDR3 length is 16 residues. The DNA for the CDR3 is TGTGCCAGCAGCGGGGATAGCGGGAGTGGTGGGATTGAGCAGTTCTTC. This sequence encodes CASSGDSGSGGIEQFF.

The CDR3 loop is CASSGESPSWGQPQHF. As DNA, the CDR3 is TGTGCCAGCAGTGGGGAAAGTCCTAGCTGGGGTCAGCCCCAGCATTTT. The chain is built from TRBV6-1 and TRBJ1-5; D ambiguous. The CDR3 loop spans 16 amino acids. Trimming removed 4 bases at V and 6 bases at J, with 19 bases between. Germline-derived CDR1 and CDR2 are MNHNS and SASEGT.

The CDR3 loop reads CASSLGNGEAFF. The DNA for the CDR3 is TGCGCCAGCAGCCTCGGGAATGGAGAAGCTTTCTTT. The gene calls are TRBV4-1 and TRBJ1-1; no firm D call. This CDR3 comprises 12 residues. Trimming took off 4 bases at V and 8 bases at J, with 11 bases between the two ends. Germline values: CDR1 MGHRA, CDR2 YSYEKL.